The text below deals with one TCR beta chain. Trimming removed 5 bases at V and 1 base at J, with 11 bases between. This CDR3 has 14 amino acids. Looked up from germline, CDR1 is LNHNV and CDR2 is YYDKDF (reference sequence). The assay was immunoSEQ multiplex PCR, and TCRdb's table has in-frame clones only and misses some. The table includes some 250,000 clones, about 91% detected once. This entry is derived from a study of blood T cell repertoires in COVID-19. The chain carries TRBV15 and TRBJ2-5, with a tentative D call TRBD1 (6 bases). The specimen was PBMCs or T cells enriched from blood (not recorded which). The sequence was obtained from a human donor in a cohort exposed to, infected with or recovered from COVID-19 (not recorded which). The donor label of this sample is uncertain. The CDR3, as DNA: TGTGCCACCAGCGACCGGGACACCCAAGAGACCCAGTACTTC. As protein: CATSDRDTQETQYF.